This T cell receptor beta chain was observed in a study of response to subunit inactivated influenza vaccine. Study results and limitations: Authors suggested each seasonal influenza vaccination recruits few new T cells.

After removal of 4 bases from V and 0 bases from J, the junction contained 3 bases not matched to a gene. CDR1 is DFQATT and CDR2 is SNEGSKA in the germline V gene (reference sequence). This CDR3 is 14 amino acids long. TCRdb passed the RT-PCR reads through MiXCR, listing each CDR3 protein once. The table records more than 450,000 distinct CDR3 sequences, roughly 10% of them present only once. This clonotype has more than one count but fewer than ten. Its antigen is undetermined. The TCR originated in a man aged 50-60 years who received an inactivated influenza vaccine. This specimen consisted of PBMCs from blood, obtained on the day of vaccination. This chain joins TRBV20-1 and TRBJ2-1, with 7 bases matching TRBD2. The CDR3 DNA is TGCAGTGCTACTAGCGGAAACTCCTACAATGAGCAGTTCTTC. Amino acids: CSATSGNSYNEQFF.